One and the same sample provided the 20 T cell receptor beta chains below, sequenced in a study of blood T cell repertoires in COVID-19. Using immunoSEQ multiplex PCR, the repertoire was profiled, and TCRdb retains in-frame clones only, with some absent. Here the sample spans some 100,000 clones, roughly 80% being singletons. Specimen: peripheral blood. Receptors originate from a human donor in a cohort sampled during active COVID-19.

This clone was counted between two and nine times. V is TRBV2 and J is TRBJ2-5; 8 bases match TRBD2. The CDR3 loop spans 16 amino acids. Trimming at V came to 6 bases and at J to 3 bases, leaving 12 bases not matched to a gene. CDR1 is SNHLY, CDR2 FYNNEI, per germline. CDR3 protein: CASRDGTSGPKETQYF. CDR3 DNA: TGTGCCAGCAGGGACGGGACTAGTGGTCCCAAAGAGACCCAGTACTTC.

The rearrangement uses TRBV11-2 and TRBJ2-5; 9 bases match TRBD2. Germline V gene lookup returns CDR1 SGHAT and CDR2 FQNNGV. This CDR3 is built from 15 residues. V lost 4 bases to trimming and J lost 0 bases; unmatched junction nucleotides: 3. The CDR3 here is CASSSVAGDQETQYF. In nucleotides, the CDR3 is TGTGCCAGCAGCTCCGTAGCGGGAGACCAAGAGACCCAGTACTTC.

This clone was seen only a few times. J is TRBJ2-6 and V is TRBV2; 8 positions match TRBD1. The trim removed 10 bases at V and 0 bases at J, leaving 5 bases unmatched. This CDR3 is 15 amino acids long. Germline lookup yields CDR1 SNHLY and CDR2 FYNNEI. CDR3 coding DNA: TGTGCCAAGGACAGGGTGGTCTCTGGGGCCAACGTCCTGACTTTC. Translating it yields CAKDRVVSGANVLTF.

This clone came up a few times. V usage is TRBV5-6 and J usage is TRBJ1-2; 9 nucleotides line up with TRBD1. Germline assignment: CDR1 SGHDT and CDR2 YYEEEE. The trim removed 4 bases at V and 4 bases at J, leaving 8 bases unmatched. The CDR3 runs 15 residues. CDR3 sequence (DNA): TGTGCCAGCAGCCAGGTGGACAGGGGCGGCTATGGCTACACCTTC. As protein: CASSQVDRGGYGYTF.

The chain uses TRBV5-4 and TRBJ2-7; TRBD2 matches 13 bases. Trimming took 0 bases from V and 5 from J; bases not matched to a gene: 5. The CDR3 spans 16 residues. Per the germline V gene, CDR1 is SGHNT and CDR2 is YYREEE (reference sequence). The CDR3 DNA follows: TGTGCCAGCAGCTTGGGACTAGCGGGAGGAACCAACGAGCAGTACTTC. Translating gives CASSLGLAGGTNEQYF.

This clone was seen only once. This chain links TRBV10-3 with TRBJ1-5; D is possibly TRBD1 (5 bases). Germline CDR1 and CDR2: ENHRY and SYGVKD. The V gene lost 4 bases and the J gene lost 1 base, with 11 bases spanning the gap. The CDR3 covers 15 residues. CDR3 protein: CAISVAPGSNQPQHF. CDR3 in DNA: TGTGCCATCAGTGTAGCCCCAGGGAGCAATCAGCCCCAGCATTTT.

The rearrangement joins TRBV5-1 to TRBJ1-1; D may be TRBD1 (5 bases). This CDR3 region has 16 residues. V was cut by 0 bases and J by 2 bases, with 14 bases left in between. The germline gives CDR1 SGHRS, CDR2 YFSETQ. CDR3 coding DNA: TGCGCCAGCAGCTTGGGGGGCACCTTCAAAAACACTGAAGCTTTCTTT. This gives the protein CASSLGGTFKNTEAFF.

The count of this clone is one. The chain couples TRBV28 to TRBJ2-5; no firm D call. Trimming removed 10 bases at V and 7 bases at J, with 13 bases between. This CDR3 has 11 residues. Germline V CDR1 and CDR2: MDHEN, SYDVKM. CDR3 protein: CAISLSRTQYF. DNA for the CDR3: TGTGCCATCTCTCTTAGTAGGACCCAGTACTTC.

The sample holds one count of this clone. The V and J genes are TRBV15 and TRBJ2-7, with D hard to call. V was trimmed by 1 base and J by 2 bases, leaving 9 bases between them. The CDR3 spans 14 residues. Looked up from germline, CDR1 is LNHNV and CDR2 is YYDKDF (reference sequence). The CDR3 sequence: CATSRGDKTYEQYF. CDR3 nucleotides: TGTGCCACCAGCAGAGGAGACAAGACCTACGAGCAGTACTTC.

This clone is medium-sized (0.01 to 0.1%) in the sample. The chain links TRBV28 to TRBJ2-7, with D possibly TRBD2 on 6 matching bases. This CDR3 region has 15 residues. Between the trimmed V and J ends, which lost 4 bases and 0 bases, there was a span of 13 bases. Germline V gives CDR1 MDHEN, CDR2 SYDVKM. CDR3 bases: TGTGCCAGCAGTTCCTCCGGGGGAGGCTCCTACGAGCAGTACTTC. The encoded protein is CASSSSGGGSYEQYF.

The chain has TRBV11-2 and TRBJ2-1; D possibly corresponds to TRBD2 (5 bases). The CDR3 sequence is 16 residues long. Trimming took off 1 base at V and 4 bases at J, with 14 bases between the two ends. Germline lookup yields CDR1 SGHAT and CDR2 FQNNGV. CDR3 protein: CASSLVRGLGYNEQFF. As DNA, the CDR3 is TGTGCCAGCAGCTTAGTCCGGGGTTTAGGGTACAATGAGCAGTTCTTC.

The chain uses TRBV2 and TRBJ2-5, with D maybe TRBD1 (6 bases). The CDR3 has 14 amino acids. Trimming left V 5 bases short and J 1 base short, with 11 bases between. Germline-derived CDR1 and CDR2 are SNHLY and FYNNEI. The DNA of the CDR3 is TGTGCCAGCAGTCGGGACAAAGGCCAAGAGACCCAGTACTTC. Translation: CASSRDKGQETQYF.

V and J are TRBV4-1 and TRBJ1-5; 11 bases map to TRBD1. Trimming removed 4 bases from V and 6 bases from J; junction bases left unmatched: 8. The CDR3 has 16 amino acids. CDR1 and CDR2 from the germline V gene are MGHRA and YSYEKL. In DNA, the CDR3 is TGCGCCAGCAGCCCTACCGGGACAGGGGGTCCTCAGCCCCAGCATTTT. Residues: CASSPTGTGGPQPQHF.

V usage is TRBV4-2 and J usage is TRBJ1-2; D is unresolved. CDR1 and CDR2 (germline): LGHNA, YNFKEQ. Trimming stripped 0 bases from V and 4 bases from J, with 9 bases between. The CDR3 consists of 14 residues. The CDR3 DNA follows: TGTGCCAGCAGCCAAGATCTTTCGGGCTATGGCTACACCTTC. It is translated as CASSQDLSGYGYTF.

This chain joins TRBV28 and TRBJ1-5, with 7 nucleotides matching TRBD1. Germline-derived CDR1 and CDR2 are MDHEN and SYDVKM. This CDR3 is built from 14 residues. Losses at the gene ends were 2 bases for V and 8 bases for J; bases not matched to a gene: 6. The CDR3, as DNA: TGTGCCAGCAGTTTAAGCGACAGGGTCAAGCCCCAGCATTTT. Protein: CASSLSDRVKPQHF. Together with reference TRBV28 and TRBJ1-5, the CDR3 gives the full variable domain: DVKVTQSSRYLVKRTGEKVFLECVQDMDHENMFWYRQDPGLGLRLIYFSYDVKMKEKGDIPEGYSVSREKKERFSLILESASTNQTSMYLCASSLSDRVKPQHFGDGTRLSIL.

The chain links TRBV25-1 to TRBJ1-2, with D perhaps TRBD1 (5 bases). In germline, CDR1 is MGHDK, CDR2 SYGVNS. Trimming stripped 10 bases from V and 5 bases from J, with 17 bases between. The CDR3 runs 13 residues. The CDR3 loop is CATRPEGPYGYTF. The CDR3 nucleotides read TGTGCCACCCGACCGGAGGGACCTTATGGCTACACCTTC.

The gene calls are TRBV5-1 and TRBJ1-1; 8 bases match TRBD1. The V and J ends lost 4 bases and 2 bases, in that order; junction bases with no gene match: 7. In germline, CDR1 is SGHRS, CDR2 YFSETQ. The CDR3 consists of 15 residues. The CDR3 DNA reads as TGCGCCAGCAGCCCGGGGGCAGGGGGCAACACTGAAGCTTTCTTT. It yields the protein CASSPGAGGNTEAFF.

This sequence joins TRBV5-1 and TRBJ2-7; 10 positions match TRBD1. The ends lost 0 bases at V and 7 bases at J; junction bases unmatched: 16. This CDR3 region has 18 residues. Germline CDR1 is SGHRS and CDR2 is YFSETQ. CDR3 DNA sequence: TGCGCCAGCAGCTTGGGACAGGGGGCCCTCACTACCTCCGGGGAGCAGTACTTC. Translated, it gives CASSLGQGALTTSGEQYF. Supplemented by reference TRBV5-1 and TRBJ2-7, the full variable domain reads KAGVTQTPRYLIKTRGQQVTLSCSPISGHRSVSWYQQTPGQGLQFLFEYFSETQRNKGNFPGRFSGRQFSNSRSEMNVSTLELGDSALYLCASSLGQGALTTSGEQYFGPGTRLTVT.

This chain connects TRBV10-1 to TRBJ2-1, with 8 bases identical to TRBD2. Unmatched junction bases numbered 9, after V lost 3 bases and J lost 5 bases. This CDR3 has 16 amino acids. Per germline, CDR1 WNHNN and CDR2 SYGVQD (reference sequence). The CDR3 DNA is TGCGCCAGCAGTGAAAATCCGGGAGGGCCTAACAATGAGCAGTTCTTC. Amino acids: CASSENPGGPNNEQFF.

The rearrangement uses TRBV24-1 and TRBJ2-1; TRBD2 matches 16 bases. V shed 5 bases, J shed 9 bases, and the junction held 3 bases outside the gene matches. The germline CDR1 and CDR2 sequences are KGHDR and SFDVKD. The CDR3 is 15 residues long. The CDR3 nucleotides read TGTGCCACCAGTGGCGGGACTAGCGGGAGGGGTGAGCAGTTCTTC. Translated: CATSGGTSGRGEQFF.